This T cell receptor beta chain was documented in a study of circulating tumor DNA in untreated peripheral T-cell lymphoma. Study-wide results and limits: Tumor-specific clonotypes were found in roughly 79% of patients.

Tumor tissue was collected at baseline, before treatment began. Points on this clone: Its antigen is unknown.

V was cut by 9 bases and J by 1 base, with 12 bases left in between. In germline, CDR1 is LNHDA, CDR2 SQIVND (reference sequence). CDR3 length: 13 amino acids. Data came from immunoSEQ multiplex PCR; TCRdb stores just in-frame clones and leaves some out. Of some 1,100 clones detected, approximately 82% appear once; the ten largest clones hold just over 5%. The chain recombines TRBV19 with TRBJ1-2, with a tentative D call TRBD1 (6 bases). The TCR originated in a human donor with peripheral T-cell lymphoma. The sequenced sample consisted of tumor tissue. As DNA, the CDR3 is TGTGCCAGCACGCAGGGGCGTAACTATGGCTACACCTTC. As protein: CASTQGRNYGYTF.